The 17 T cell receptor beta chains in this list originate from one sample, sequenced in a study of blood T cell repertoires in COVID-19. The repertoire was sequenced with immunoSEQ multiplex PCR; TCRdb's copy has only in-frame clones and lacks some. Here the sample spans approximately 20,000 clones, about 85% being singletons. The specimen sequenced was peripheral blood. Every receptor here comes from a human donor with active COVID-19. The donor label of this sample is uncertain.

V usage is TRBV2 and J usage is TRBJ2-3; 8 bases are a match to TRBD2. The V gene end was trimmed by 7 bases and the J gene end by 0 bases; junction bases not matched to a gene: 6. Germline CDR1 reads SNHLY; CDR2 reads FYNNEI. The CDR3 totals 15 residues. The CDR3 here is CASKSRGASTDTQYF. Here the CDR3 DNA reads TGTGCCAGCAAGTCGCGGGGGGCAAGCACAGATACGCAGTATTTT.

This clone appeared a few times. The J gene is TRBJ2-7, the V gene TRBV2; 7 nucleotides line up with TRBD1. The J segment lost 7 bases and the V segment lost 2 bases, leaving 8 bases of the junction unmatched. This CDR3 comprises 14 residues. The germline CDR1 and CDR2 sequences are SNHLY and FYNNEI. CDR3 loop: CASSEPGQPLEQYF. The CDR3 bases are TGTGCCAGCAGTGAACCGGGACAGCCCTTGGAGCAGTACTTC.

This chain joins TRBV19 and TRBJ2-1; D perhaps matches TRBD2 (5 bases). The V gene's germline CDR1 is LNHDA and CDR2 SQIVND (reference sequence). The V end lost 4 bases, the J end lost 0 bases, and 10 bases lay between the germline ends. The CDR3 has 15 residues. The DNA for the CDR3 is TGTGCCAGTAGTAGGACTCCGAGCTCCTACAATGAGCAGTTCTTC. It specifies CASSRTPSSYNEQFF. Looking up the rest from reference TRBV19 and TRBJ2-1 gives the full variable domain: DGGITQSPKYLFRKEGQNVTLSCEQNLNHDAMYWYRQDPGQGLRLIYYSQIVNDFQKGDIAEGYSVSREKKESFPLTVTSAQKNPTAFYLCASSRTPSSYNEQFFGPGTRLTVL.

The chain employs TRBV9 and TRBJ1-1; tentatively, D is TRBD1 (5 bases). Trimming removed 0 bases from V and 6 bases from J, with 9 bases in between. CDR1 and CDR2 from the germline V gene are SGDLS and YYNGEE. This CDR3 spans 13 amino acids. CDR3 amino acids: CASSVEGLPEAFF. The DNA for the CDR3 is TGTGCCAGCAGCGTAGAGGGGTTGCCTGAAGCTTTCTTT.

The genes are TRBV19 and TRBJ2-1, with TRBD2 identical over 13 bases. The junction had 8 bases not matched to a gene; V was cut back by 3 bases and J by 9 bases. Germline CDR1 is LNHDA and CDR2 is SQIVND (reference sequence). The CDR3 covers 16 residues. In DNA form, the CDR3 reads TGTGCCAGTAGTATCGCAGGACTAGCGGGAGAGGTTGAGCAGTTCTTC. Its translation: CASSIAGLAGEVEQFF.

The chain has TRBV5-4 and TRBJ2-5, with a possible D match to TRBD1 (5 bases). Germline CDR1 SGHNT, CDR2 YYREEE (reference sequence). Trimming removed 2 bases from V and 4 bases from J, with 12 bases in between. The CDR3 has 14 amino acids. This CDR3 is CASSFGQGTETQYF. The CDR3 nucleotides read TGTGCCAGCAGCTTCGGGCAGGGAACAGAGACCCAGTACTTC.

V and J are TRBV30 and TRBJ1-2; 7 nucleotides line up with TRBD1. The V gene end was trimmed by 2 bases and the J gene end by 3 bases; junction bases not matched to a gene: 6. CDR1 GTSNPN and CDR2 SVGIG come from the germline V gene (reference sequence). The CDR3 is 14 amino acids. CDR3 loop: CAWSPGQIDYGYTF. For the CDR3, the DNA is TGTGCCTGGAGTCCGGGACAGATAGACTATGGCTACACCTTC.

The chain employs TRBV11-2 and TRBJ2-1, with D hard to call. V dropped 3 bases and J dropped 5 bases, with 2 bases sitting between them. Germline V gene sequence: CDR1 SGHAT, CDR2 FQNNGV. The CDR3 runs 11 residues. The CDR3, as DNA: TGTGCCAGCAGCTTTAACAATGAGCAGTTCTTC. Residues: CASSFNNEQFF.

The rearrangement uses TRBV27 and TRBJ2-7, with D possibly being TRBD1 (5 bases). Germline CDR1 and CDR2: MNHEY and SMNVEV (reference sequence). This CDR3 region has 14 residues. V lost 4 bases to trimming and J lost 2 bases, with 12 bases between them. In DNA form, the CDR3 reads TGTGCCAGCAGTTCTCTGGACACAACCTACGAGCAGTACTTC. Translated: CASSSLDTTYEQYF.

The gene calls are TRBV3-1 (or the pseudogene TRBV3-2) and TRBJ1-2, with a tentative D call TRBD1 (5 bases). The V gene's germline CDR1 is LGHDT and CDR2 YNNKEL (reference sequence). V was pared by 1 base and J by 3 bases, with 12 bases between. There are 15 residues in the CDR3. The CDR3 is CASSQGGVFDYGYTF. The DNA for the CDR3 is TGTGCCAGCAGCCAAGGGGGGGTCTTCGACTATGGCTACACCTTC.

This clone was counted only a few times. V is TRBV7-3 and J is TRBJ2-7, with D perhaps TRBD2 (5 bases). Germline CDR1 SGHTA, CDR2 FQGTGA. V lost 5 bases and J lost 4, with 12 bases in between. The CDR3 loop spans 13 amino acids. The CDR3 loop reads CASSPSSGYEQYF. CDR3 nucleotides: TGTGCCAGCAGCCCGTCCTCGGGATACGAGCAGTACTTC.

This CDR3 reads CASRSSGTGNEQFF. CDR3 nucleotides: TGCGCCAGCAGATCTAGCGGTACGGGGAATGAGCAGTTCTTC. The gene calls are TRBV5-1 and TRBJ2-1; 7 bases align to TRBD2. This CDR3 spans 14 amino acids. Trimming took 5 bases from V and 7 from J; bases not matched to a gene: 9. Germline V CDR1 and CDR2: SGHRS, YFSETQ.

The chain joins TRBV11-3 to TRBJ2-5, with D possibly being TRBD2 (6 bases). The germline gives CDR1 SGHNT, CDR2 YENEEA. V lost 8 bases, J lost 2 bases, and 12 bases lay in between. The CDR3 has 13 residues. The CDR3 bases are TGTGCCAGCGGGACTCCCGATCAAGAGACCCAGTACTTC. It specifies CASGTPDQETQYF.

V usage is TRBV20-1 and J usage is TRBJ2-5, with TRBD2 as a possible D gene (5 bases). Trimming removed 4 bases from V and 5 bases from J, with 5 bases in between. CDR3 size: 10 residues. Germline V gene sequence: CDR1 DFQATT, CDR2 SNEGSKA (reference sequence). CDR3 in amino acids: CSAKRETQYF. In DNA form, the CDR3 reads TGCAGTGCTAAGCGGGAGACCCAGTACTTC.

The chain recombines TRBV3-1 (or the pseudogene TRBV3-2) with TRBJ2-2, with 8 bases identical to TRBD1. Per germline, CDR1 LGHDT and CDR2 YNNKEL (reference sequence). This CDR3 is 18 amino acids long. The junction had 10 bases not matched to a gene; V was cut back by 4 bases and J by 0 bases. The chain's CDR3 is CASSPQLGQGANTGELFF. In nucleotides, the CDR3 is TGTGCCAGCAGCCCCCAACTTGGACAGGGCGCGAACACCGGGGAGCTGTTTTTT.

The chain joins TRBV7-2 to TRBJ2-7, with 10 bases that match TRBD2. This CDR3 comprises 17 residues. Trimming removed 5 bases from V and 5 bases from J; junction bases left unmatched: 15. Germline V gene data show CDR1 as SGHTA and CDR2 as FQGNSA. The DNA for the CDR3 is TGTGCCAGCAGCCGGCGGTCTAGCGGGAGCGTTTTGGACGAGCAGTACTTC. This codes for CASSRRSSGSVLDEQYF.

The gene calls are TRBV4-1 and TRBJ1-1; D remains ambiguous. CDR3 length equals 14 residues. Germline loops: CDR1 MGHRA, CDR2 YSYEKL. Trimming stripped 0 bases from V and 1 base from J, with 6 bases between. The CDR3 protein is CASSQETSNTEAFF. CDR3 nucleotides: TGCGCCAGCAGCCAAGAGACATCGAACACTGAAGCTTTCTTT.